This is a list of T cell receptor beta chains from one sample in a study of T cells in Graves' hyperthyroidism and ophthalmopathy. A single record per CDR3 protein comes from TCRdb applying MiXCR to the multiplex PCR reads. The table has more than 500,000 distinct CDR3 sequences, 15% to 20% seen once; the top ten hold over 25%. The sequenced sample was blood. Source of these receptors: a young woman with Graves' ophthalmopathy. Each CDR3 is given with its conserved first and last residue. The D gene is left open where the match is weak. A clone size is listed for some rows: how often the clone was seen (once, few, many), or a class if it is expanded.

clone_size	v_call	j_call	d_call	cdr3_aa	cdr3_nt
few	TRBV7-2	TRBJ1-5	-	CASSPPYGQPQHF	TGTGCCAGCAGCCCACCTTACGGGCAGCCCCAGCATTTT
many	TRBV28	TRBJ1-1	TRBD1	CASLQGPTEAFF	TGTGCCAGCCTACAGGGGCCCACTGAAGCTTTCTTT
few	TRBV15	TRBJ1-5	-	CATSRVPDNQPQHF	TGTGCCACCAGCAGAGTTCCAGACAATCAGCCCCAGCATTTT
-	TRBV30	TRBJ1-2	TRBD1	CAWSGRGRHGYTF	TGTGCCTGGAGTGGAAGGGGGCGCCATGGCTACACCTTC
few	TRBV24-1	TRBJ1-5	-	CATSDQYHPRGQPQHF	TGTGCCACCAGTGATCAATACCACCCACGAGGCCAGCCCCAGCATTTT
few	TRBV5-1	TRBJ2-3	TRBD1	CASSLAGQGPDTQYF	TGCGCCAGCAGCTTGGCGGGACAGGGGCCAGATACGCAGTATTTT
-	TRBV2	TRBJ2-1	TRBD2	CASSEDLAWTSGSRNEQFF	TGTGCCAGCAGTGAAGACCTTGCTTGGACTAGCGGGAGTAGGAATGAGCAGTTCTTC
few	TRBV6-1	TRBJ1-2	-	CASSREQGYTF	TGTGCCAGCAGTCGGGAACAGGGCTACACCTTC
many	TRBV6-6	TRBJ2-3	-	CASSYSSIRGLTDTQYF	TGTGCCAGCAGTTACTCGAGTATAAGGGGCCTCACAGATACGCAGTATTTT
many	TRBV28	TRBJ1-1	-	CASRSKNTEAFF	TGTGCCAGCAGGTCGAAGAACACTGAAGCTTTCTTT
many	TRBV25-1	TRBJ2-7	-	CASSESARPRDEQYF	TGTGCCAGCAGTGAATCAGCCAGGCCGAGGGACGAGCAGTACTTC
-	TRBV7-2	TRBJ2-1	TRBD2	CASSARGVAGGPFDEQFF	TGTGCCAGCAGCGCCCGAGGGGTAGCGGGAGGGCCATTCGATGAGCAGTTCTTC
many	TRBV6-1	TRBJ1-4	-	CASSSRTGMGTNEKLFF	TGTGCCAGCAGTTCGAGAACAGGGATGGGCACTAATGAAAAACTGTTTTTT
-	TRBV7-9	TRBJ2-7	-	CASSDITINYEQYF	TGTGCCAGCAGCGATATAACGATTAACTACGAGCAGTACTTC
many	TRBV4-1	TRBJ2-7	TRBD1	CASSQGQGSYEQYF	TGCGCCAGCAGCCAAGGACAGGGCTCCTACGAGCAGTACTTC
-	TRBV11-1	TRBJ2-3	TRBD2	CASSFPTSGRSTDTQYF	TGTGCCAGCAGCTTCCCGACTAGCGGGAGAAGCACAGATACGCAGTATTTT
many	TRBV6-1	TRBJ2-7	TRBD2	CASSSGTSGLSYEQYF	TGTGCCAGCAGCTCAGGGACTAGCGGACTCTCCTACGAGCAGTACTTC
-	TRBV3-1	TRBJ1-6	-	CASSQAQGQSSYNSPLHF	TGTGCCAGCAGCCAAGCGCAAGGGCAAAGCTCCTATAATTCACCCCTCCACTTT
many	TRBV30	TRBJ1-2	-	CAWIRGFGEFDYGYTF	TGTGCCTGGATTAGAGGTTTCGGAGAGTTCGACTATGGCTACACCTTC
-	TRBV3-1	TRBJ2-3	-	CASSQGLTDTQYF	TGTGCCAGCAGCCAAGGTCTAACAGATACGCAGTATTTT
-	TRBV12-3/TRBV12-4	TRBJ2-4	-	CASSPGRTGSKNIQYF	TGTGCCAGCAGCCCCGGGAGGACAGGGTCCAAAAACATTCAGTACTTC
many	TRBV6-5	TRBJ2-7	TRBD1	CASSYWDRGSYEQYF	TGTGCCAGCAGTTACTGGGACAGGGGATCCTACGAGCAGTACTTC
many	TRBV3-1	TRBJ2-6	-	CASTQTNVLTF	TGTGCCAGCACGCAAACCAACGTCCTGACTTTC
-	TRBV27	TRBJ2-5	-	CASSSLSQGKEETQYF	TGTGCCAGCAGTAGCCTCAGTCAGGGCAAAGAAGAGACCCAGTACTTC
many	TRBV28	TRBJ1-5	-	CASGGNSNQPQHF	TGTGCCAGCGGGGGTAATAGCAATCAGCCCCAGCATTTT
few	TRBV6-1	TRBJ2-7	-	CASQDILFSYEQYF	TGTGCCAGCCAGGACATCCTATTCTCCTACGAGCAGTACTTC
many	TRBV7-2	TRBJ2-1	TRBD2	CASSLFLAGAYNEQFF	TGTGCCAGCAGCTTATTTCTAGCGGGGGCATACAATGAGCAGTTCTTC
-	TRBV7-9	TRBJ2-5	TRBD1	CASYDRAGQETQYF	TGTGCCAGCTACGACAGGGCCGGGCAAGAGACCCAGTACTTC
few	TRBV19	TRBJ1-5	-	CASIGTVGQPQHF	TGTGCCAGTATCGGGACGGTGGGACAGCCCCAGCATTTT
few	TRBV7-2	TRBJ2-3	-	CASSLTNTRTDTQYF	TGTGCCAGCAGCTTAACCAACACTCGCACAGATACGCAGTATTTT
-	TRBV20-1	TRBJ1-3	TRBD1	CSALDREGSGNTIYF	TGCAGTGCCCTCGACAGGGAGGGATCTGGAAACACCATATATTTT
many	TRBV27	TRBJ1-1	-	CASSLSQPNTEAFF	TGTGCCAGCAGTTTGTCACAACCGAACACTGAAGCTTTCTTT
many	TRBV3-1	TRBJ1-5	-	CASSPVSGNQPQHF	TGTGCCAGCAGCCCCGTGTCGGGAAATCAGCCCCAGCATTTT
many	TRBV7-2	TRBJ2-1	TRBD2	CASSPAGGLAGGNEQFF	TGTGCCAGCAGCCCCGCGGGGGGACTAGCGGGGGGGAATGAGCAGTTCTTC
-	TRBV5-1	TRBJ2-1	TRBD2	CASSLGSFGTSGEQFF	TGCGCCAGCAGCTTGGGGTCCTTCGGGACTAGCGGGGAGCAGTTCTTC
many	TRBV20-1	TRBJ2-5	-	CSARAGYQETQYF	TGCAGTGCTAGAGCAGGGTACCAAGAGACCCAGTACTTC
many	TRBV27	TRBJ2-7	TRBD1	CASRHSGQYYEQYF	TGTGCCAGCAGACACTCGGGACAGTACTACGAGCAGTACTTC
many	TRBV11-2	TRBJ2-1	TRBD2	CASSLMLASGRNEQFF	TGTGCCAGCAGCTTAATGTTAGCTAGCGGGAGAAATGAGCAGTTCTTC
few	TRBV30	TRBJ1-5	TRBD1	CAWSVGTGNQPQHF	TGTGCCTGGAGTGTAGGGACAGGAAATCAGCCCCAGCATTTT
many	TRBV3-1	TRBJ1-2	TRBD1	CASSRTGQGAWGYTF	TGTGCCAGCAGCCGCACTGGACAGGGGGCATGGGGCTACACCTTC
many	TRBV28	TRBJ1-2	-	CASSSLQGLGDGYTF	TGTGCCAGCAGTTCGTTACAGGGTCTCGGCGATGGCTACACCTTC
many	TRBV5-1	TRBJ2-5	TRBD2	CASSLGVTSGRLETQYF	TGCGCCAGCAGCTTGGGGGTGACTAGCGGGAGATTAGAGACCCAGTACTTC